Presented here are 20 T cell receptor beta chains from one specimen sequenced in a study of blood T cell repertoires in COVID-19. Profiled with immunoSEQ multiplex PCR; TCRdb holds only in-frame clones, not every one. The data hold some 190,000 clones, with roughly 80% observed a single time. Sequences were obtained from peripheral blood. These receptors all stem from a human donor in a cohort sampled during active COVID-19.

V gene TRBV6-5 combines with J gene TRBJ1-6, with a tentative D call TRBD1 (5 bases). Trimming removed 0 bases from V and 7 bases from J, with 10 bases in between. Per germline, CDR1 MNHEY and CDR2 SVGAGI. The CDR3 length is 15 residues. The CDR3 protein is CASSYSNRFNSPLHF. Written as DNA, the CDR3 is TGTGCCAGCAGTTACTCTAACAGGTTCAATTCACCCCTCCACTTT.

V and J are TRBV14 and TRBJ2-3; 10 bases align to TRBD1. This CDR3 spans 16 amino acids. CDR1 and CDR2 from the germline V gene are SGHDN and FVKESK. V trimming: 4 bases; J trimming: 6 bases; junction bases outside the gene matches: 10. CDR3 loop: CASSPRQGAISDTQYF. The CDR3 nucleotides read TGTGCCAGCAGCCCCCGACAGGGGGCGATTTCGGATACGCAGTATTTT.

The gene calls are TRBV6-1 and TRBJ1-1; D is ambiguous. This CDR3 has 14 amino acids. Germline CDR1 is MNHNS and CDR2 is SASEGT. Trimming removed 1 base at V and 5 bases at J, with 11 bases between. CDR3: CASSEVRGWTEAFF. The CDR3 DNA reads TGTGCCAGCAGTGAAGTTCGGGGTTGGACTGAAGCTTTCTTT.

This clone was counted only a few times. The chain couples TRBV7-2 to TRBJ2-5; D is possibly TRBD1 (5 bases). Looked up from germline, CDR1 is SGHTA and CDR2 is FQGNSA. The CDR3 runs 14 residues. V lost 4 bases, J lost 6 bases, and 15 bases lay in between. CDR3 DNA sequence: TGTGCCAGCAGCTCTCAGGCAGGGTCGCAGACCCAGTACTTC. Translating it yields CASSSQAGSQTQYF.

The genes are TRBV7-2 and TRBJ1-1, with D possibly being TRBD1 (6 bases). Germline CDR1 is SGHTA and CDR2 is FQGNSA. The CDR3 runs 16 residues. V lost 5 bases, J lost 1 base, and 17 bases lay in between. CDR3: CASSQDSGGWNTEAFF. The CDR3 DNA reads as TGTGCCAGCAGCCAGGACAGCGGGGGATGGAACACTGAAGCTTTCTTT.

The chain joins TRBV4-2 to TRBJ2-7, with 10 bases aligning to TRBD1. The CDR3 contains 15 residues. After removal of 2 bases from V and 0 bases from J, the junction contained 1 base not matched to a gene. Germline V lookup: CDR1 LGHNA, CDR2 YNFKEQ. The CDR3 here is CASSQRTGGSYEQYF. The DNA for the CDR3 is TGTGCCAGCAGCCAACGGACAGGGGGCTCCTACGAGCAGTACTTC.

The chain combines TRBV10-1 with TRBJ2-5; 7 bases are a match to TRBD2. V trimming: 0 bases; J trimming: 5 bases; junction bases outside the gene matches: 3. Germline CDR1 is WNHNN and CDR2 is SYGVQD (reference sequence). This CDR3 is built from 14 residues. The CDR3 bases are TGCGCCAGCAGTGAGTCCGGGGGGTTGGAGACCCAGTACTTC. As protein: CASSESGGLETQYF.

V is TRBV6-5 and J is TRBJ1-6; D possibly corresponds to TRBD1 (5 bases). This CDR3 comprises 12 residues. V was cut by 9 bases and J by 6 bases, with 9 bases left in between. Germline CDR1 MNHEY, CDR2 SVGAGI. The CDR3 DNA sequence: TGTGCCAGTAGGCAGGGTAATTCACCCCTCCACTTT. Protein sequence: CASRQGNSPLHF.

The chain uses TRBV7-9 and TRBJ1-1; the match to TRBD1 covers 11 bases. The V segment lost 11 bases and the J segment 2 bases; nucleotides outside the gene matches: 13. CDR1 and CDR2 from the germline V gene are SEHNR and FQNEAQ (reference sequence). There are 16 residues in the CDR3. This CDR3 reads CAGQGAAGIGNTEAFF. The DNA for the CDR3 is TGTGCCGGACAGGGGGCCGCCGGTATAGGAAACACTGAAGCTTTCTTT.

The chain carries TRBV5-1 and TRBJ1-2; TRBD1 agrees at 7 bases. CDR3 size: 16 residues. Germline CDR1 reads SGHRS; CDR2 reads YFSETQ. J lost 4 bases, V lost 0 bases, and 9 bases had no gene match. The CDR3 DNA follows: TGCGCCAGCAGCTTGGCCCAGGACAGGCCAGCCTATGGCTACACCTTC. Its protein is CASSLAQDRPAYGYTF.

CDR3 region: CASSRTGIYNSPLHF. The CDR3 DNA sequence: TGTGCCAGCAGCAGGACGGGGATCTATAATTCACCCCTCCACTTT. V usage is TRBV5-4 and J usage is TRBJ1-6, with D unclear. Trimming removed 4 bases at V and 3 bases at J, with 11 bases between. The CDR3 contains 15 residues. CDR1 is SGHNT and CDR2 is YYREEE in the germline V gene (reference sequence). The whole variable domain, filled in from reference TRBV5-4 and TRBJ1-6, reads ETGVTQSPTHLIKTRGQQVTLRCSSQSGHNTVSWYQQALGQGPQFIFQYYREEENGRGNFPPRFSGLQFPNYSSELNVNALELDDSALYLCASSRTGIYNSPLHFGNGTRLTVT.

CDR3 bases: TGTGCCAGCCACAGGGTGCGGAATGAGCAGTTCTTC. It specifies CASHRVRNEQFF. The chain employs TRBV2 and TRBJ2-1, with a weak D call TRBD1 (6 bases). Germline loops: CDR1 SNHLY, CDR2 FYNNEI. Trimming removed 8 bases at V and 7 bases at J, with 12 bases between. The CDR3 runs 12 residues. Using reference TRBV2 and TRBJ2-1 for the parts outside the CDR3, the full variable domain is EPEVTQTPSHQVTQMGQEVILRCVPISNHLYFYWYRQILGQKVEFLVSFYNNEISEKSEIFDDQFSVERPDGSNFTLKIRSTKLEDSAMYFCASHRVRNEQFFGPGTRLTVL.

The chain is built from TRBV19 and TRBJ2-1; TRBD2 agrees at 7 bases. Germline CDR1 is LNHDA and CDR2 is SQIVND (reference sequence). The CDR3 sequence is 19 residues long. V lost 3 bases and J lost 0; bases outside the gene matches: 14. The CDR3 DNA reads as TGTGCCAGTAGTATGGGGAAGGTCGGGAGGCCGAGCTCCTACAATGAGCAGTTCTTC. Protein sequence: CASSMGKVGRPSSYNEQFF.

The chain has TRBV3-1 (or the pseudogene TRBV3-2) and TRBJ1-3; D is undetermined. The V end was cut by 1 base, the J end by 3 bases, with 7 bases between. The CDR3 loop spans 14 amino acids. In germline, CDR1 is LGHDT, CDR2 YNNKEL (reference sequence). The CDR3 sequence: CASSQGLYGNTIYF. The CDR3 nucleotides are TGTGCCAGCAGCCAAGGTTTATATGGAAACACCATATATTTT.

This clone was found many times. Other DNA sequences within the sample encode an identical CDR3. The chain couples TRBV15 to TRBJ2-1; 7 nucleotides match TRBD1. Germline V gene lookup returns CDR1 LNHNV and CDR2 YYDKDF (reference sequence). The V gene end was trimmed by 1 base and the J gene end by 0 bases; junction bases not matched to a gene: 0. The CDR3 covers 15 residues. This CDR3 is CATSRGQGSYNEQFF. As DNA, the CDR3 is TGTGCCACCAGCAGAGGACAGGGCTCCTACAATGAGCAGTTCTTC.

CDR3: CASSRDFGQPQHF. The CDR3 nucleotides read TGTGCCAGCAGCAGGGATTTTGGTCAGCCCCAGCATTTT. J is TRBJ1-5 and V is TRBV28; weak D call: TRBD1 (5 bases). The germline V gene encodes CDR1 MDHEN and CDR2 SYDVKM. Trimming cost V 6 bases and J 6 bases, with 12 bases left between them. The CDR3 is 13 amino acids.

V usage is TRBV19 and J usage is TRBJ2-2; the match to TRBD1 covers 8 bases. Germline trimming cut 3 bases from V and 6 bases from J; bases unmatched to any gene: 3. CDR1 is LNHDA, CDR2 SQIVND, per germline (reference sequence). The CDR3 loop spans 14 amino acids. The CDR3 DNA sequence: TGTGCCAGTAGTATCACGGACAGGGCCGGGGAGCTGTTTTTT. It specifies CASSITDRAGELFF.

The chain is built from TRBV19 and TRBJ1-4; D unresolved. Trimming cost V 3 bases and J 5 bases, with 13 bases left between them. Germline V gene lookup returns CDR1 LNHDA and CDR2 SQIVND (reference sequence). The CDR3 sequence is 15 residues long. The CDR3 DNA sequence: TGTGCCAGTAGTATCCAACGTGGAGAAAATGAAAAACTGTTTTTT. Translated, it gives CASSIQRGENEKLFF.

The rearrangement joins TRBV4-2 to TRBJ2-3; 9 bases are a match to TRBD1. With V trimmed by 1 base and J by 3 bases, 5 bases remained unmatched. CDR3 length: 16 amino acids. The germline V gene has CDR1 LGHNA and CDR2 YNFKEQ. DNA of the CDR3: TGTGCCAGCAGCCAAGGGGACAGGGATCAGACAGATACGCAGTATTTT. Its protein product is CASSQGDRDQTDTQYF.

In its sample, this clone was seen a few times. The gene calls are TRBV7-3 and TRBJ2-3; 8 bases are a match to TRBD1. With 6 bases clipped from V and 3 bases from J, the junction kept 11 bases outside the gene matches. CDR1 and CDR2 from the germline V gene are SGHTA and FQGTGA. The CDR3 has 16 amino acids. CDR3 loop: CASSSIRTGPTDTQYF. CDR3 nucleotides: TGTGCCAGCAGTTCAATCAGGACAGGGCCTACAGATACGCAGTATTTT. Full variable domain (remainder filled in from reference TRBV7-3 and TRBJ2-3): GAGVSQTPSNKVTEKGKYVELRCDPISGHTALYWYRQSLGQGPEFLIYFQGTGAADDSGLPNDRFFAVRPEGSVSTLKIQRTERGDSAVYLCASSSIRTGPTDTQYFGPGTRLTVL.